This T cell receptor (beta chain) was captured by sequencing in a study of blood T cell repertoires in COVID-19. On the study more broadly: In each case, the material was cDNA or gDNA derived from T cells, B-cell-depleted T cells, or PBMCs.

In the authors' methods: The authors estimated nucleated cell counts from reference gene primer amplification. The method was immunoSEQ multiplex PCR; TCRdb's version includes in-frame clones alone and lacks a portion of them. V and J calls and clone size are given by that table; D and trimming were obtained from the DNA. Among roughly 400,000 clones listed, roughly 86% were seen once. Those who participated ranged in age from about 18 to 95 years and resided in 24 US areas. The CDR3 covers 16 residues. Unmatched junction bases numbered 7, after V lost 4 bases and J lost 0 bases. The germline gives CDR1 SGHTS, CDR2 YDEGEE.

The source is a woman between 40 and 50 years old with acute COVID-19. The chain uses TRBV5-8 and TRBJ1-1; 9 bases line up with TRBD1. Sequencing used PBMCs or T cells enriched from blood (not recorded which). The DNA of the CDR3 is TGTGCCAGCAGCCTAAGCACAGGGGGCATGAACACTGAAGCTTTCTTT. Its translation: CASSLSTGGMNTEAFF.